These 10 T cell receptor beta chains originate from one sample sequenced in a study of T cell changes during pregnancy in multiple sclerosis. The method was immunoSEQ multiplex PCR; TCRdb's version includes in-frame clones alone and lacks a portion of them. The profile shows some 100,000 clones, approximately 94% of them singletons. The sequenced sample was peripheral blood, obtained in the second trimester of pregnancy. The receptors derive from a female donor with multiple sclerosis, enrolled in a pregnancy study.

The V call is TRBV7-3, the J call TRBJ1-1, with 8 bases identical to TRBD1. From germline, CDR1 is SGHTA and CDR2 FQGTGA. The J segment lost 7 bases and the V segment lost 3 bases, leaving 4 bases of the junction unmatched. CDR3 length: 13 amino acids. CDR3 sequence reads: CASSLTGAYEAFF. CDR3 coding DNA: TGTGCCAGCAGCTTGACAGGGGCGTATGAAGCTTTCTTT.

The rearrangement joins TRBV9 to TRBJ2-2, with TRBD2 matching over 9 bases. The V segment lost 0 bases and the J segment 9 bases; nucleotides outside the gene matches: 9. This CDR3 has 16 residues. Germline V gives CDR1 SGDLS, CDR2 YYNGEE. CDR3 DNA: TGTGCCAGCAGCGTAGTTGCGGGAGGGGTGGAGAGGGAGCTGTTTTTT. Translating it yields CASSVVAGGVERELFF.

The V and J genes are TRBV6-1 and TRBJ1-4; 12 positions match TRBD1. This CDR3 has 15 amino acids. Trimming removed 9 bases from V and 7 bases from J; junction bases left unmatched: 9. In germline, CDR1 is MNHNS, CDR2 SASEGT. CDR3 sequence (DNA): TGTGCCAGTGTACCCCCGGGACAGGGGGCTGAAAAACTGTTTTTT. This translates into CASVPPGQGAEKLFF.

V gene TRBV29-1 combines with J gene TRBJ1-2, with D unresolved. Trimming pared 4 bases from V and 2 bases from J, leaving 5 bases between. From germline, CDR1 is SQVTM and CDR2 ANQGSEA. The CDR3 is made up of 11 amino acids. CDR3: CSVGANYGYTF. The CDR3 nucleotides read TGCAGCGTTGGGGCGAACTATGGCTACACCTTC.

J is TRBJ2-5 and V is TRBV30; 9 bases map to TRBD1. V lost 3 bases, J lost 2 bases, and 4 bases stayed unmatched. The germline V gene has CDR1 GTSNPN and CDR2 SVGIG (reference sequence). The length of the CDR3 is 14 residues. CDR3 bases: TGTGCCTGGAGGGGGACAGGGCTTCAAGAGACCCAGTACTTC. Amino acids: CAWRGTGLQETQYF. Using reference TRBV30 and TRBJ2-5 for the parts outside the CDR3, the full variable domain is SQTIHQWPATLVQPVGSPLSLECTVEGTSNPNLYWYRQAAGRGLQLLFYSVGIGQISSEVPQNLSASRPQDRQFILSSKKLLLSDSGFYLCAWRGTGLQETQYFGPGTRLLVL.

The chain has TRBV18 and TRBJ1-5; 8 bases are a match to TRBD1. In germline, CDR1 is KGHSH, CDR2 LQKENI. This CDR3 has 15 residues. V was pared by 3 bases and J by 4 bases, with 5 bases of the junction left unmatched. In nucleotides, the CDR3 is TGTGCCAGCTCACCGACACAGGGGGGGAATCAGCCCCAGCATTTT. It translates to CASSPTQGGNQPQHF.

The chain is built from TRBV2 and TRBJ2-1, with unresolved D. Germline assignment: CDR1 SNHLY and CDR2 FYNNEI. There are 13 residues in the CDR3. V was clipped by 6 bases and J by 5 bases, with 11 bases between them. CDR3 protein: CASRFGPDNEQFF. The CDR3 nucleotides read TGTGCCAGCAGGTTTGGCCCAGACAATGAGCAGTTCTTC.

This clone was recorded only once. The chain carries TRBV5-5 and TRBJ2-5, with a possible D match to TRBD1 (6 bases). V lost 1 base and J 5 bases, leaving 12 bases between the germline ends. The germline V gene has CDR1 SGHKS and CDR2 YYEKEE (reference sequence). CDR3 size: 14 residues. The DNA of the CDR3 is TGTGCCAGCAGCTTGATATCAGGGGTGGAGACCCAGTACTTC. Protein product: CASSLISGVETQYF.

The chain recombines TRBV7-9 with TRBJ1-3; no definite D call. CDR1 SEHNR and CDR2 FQNEAQ come from the germline V gene (reference sequence). This CDR3 region has 17 residues. Trimming cost V 5 bases and J 0 bases, with 17 bases left between them. CDR3 amino acids: CASSRNIPTSSGNTIYF. For the CDR3, the DNA is TGTGCCAGCAGCCGAAACATCCCAACCTCCTCTGGAAACACCATATATTTT.

V usage is TRBV10-2 and J usage is TRBJ1-2; tentative D call: TRBD1 (5 bases). Germline V gives CDR1 WSHSY, CDR2 SAAADI. The CDR3 runs to 17 residues. With 0 bases removed from V and 3 bases from J, the gap between germline ends came to 17 bases. Written as DNA, the CDR3 is TGCGCCAGCAGTGAGTCAGTCATAACAGGTTCTCACTATGGCTACACCTTC. Translated: CASSESVITGSHYGYTF.